Presented here are 27 T cell receptor beta chains from one specimen sequenced in a study of blood T cell repertoires in COVID-19. The repertoire was sequenced with immunoSEQ multiplex PCR; TCRdb's copy has only in-frame clones and lacks some. The table shows 200,000 to 300,000 clones, with 87% occurring only once. The sequencing input was peripheral blood. These receptors were collected from a man between 60 and 70 years old who had recovered from COVID-19.

The chain is built from TRBV5-1 and TRBJ2-1; a possible D gene is TRBD1 (9 bases). Trimming removed 2 bases at V and 7 bases at J, with 22 bases between. Germline CDR1 reads SGHRS; CDR2 reads YFSETQ. This CDR3 has 17 amino acids. The CDR3 sequence: CASSFLRGGQGRNEQFF. Written as DNA, the CDR3 is TGCGCCAGCAGCTTCCTCCGGGGGGGACAGGGACGTAATGAGCAGTTCTTC.

The chain combines TRBV6-5 with TRBJ1-6; 7 bases map to TRBD1. The CDR3 consists of 14 residues. Trimming cost V 7 bases and J 5 bases; bases outside gene matches: 5. Germline CDR1 is MNHEY and CDR2 is SVGAGI. The CDR3 DNA is TGTGCCAGCACCGGGACAGTCGATAATTCACCCCTCCACTTT. It specifies CASTGTVDNSPLHF.

The rearrangement links TRBV4-2 to TRBJ1-1, with 9 bases lining up with TRBD1. The ends lost 4 bases at V and 0 bases at J; junction bases unmatched: 6. This CDR3 has 16 residues. Germline loops: CDR1 LGHNA, CDR2 YNFKEQ. Written as DNA, the CDR3 is TGTGCCAGCAGCCGCGGGACAGGGAGGGTGAACACTGAAGCTTTCTTT. It encodes CASSRGTGRVNTEAFF.

A few counts support this clone. The chain carries TRBV6-5 and TRBJ1-1; D gene ambiguous. The length of the CDR3 is 13 residues. The V end lost 0 bases, the J end lost 1 base, and 3 bases lay between the germline ends. The germline CDR1 and CDR2 sequences are MNHEY and SVGAGI. CDR3 region: CASSYSQNTEAFF. The CDR3 nucleotides read TGTGCCAGCAGTTACTCCCAGAACACTGAAGCTTTCTTT.

The table lists this clone with a count of one. This rearrangement joins TRBV5-1 to TRBJ2-5, with 14 bases lining up with TRBD2. J was trimmed by 5 bases and V by 2 bases; bases with no gene match: 5. The CDR3 sequence is 16 residues long. Germline V gene data show CDR1 as SGHRS and CDR2 as YFSETQ. CDR3 residues: CASSFGGLAGVETQYF. CDR3 bases: TGCGCCAGCAGCTTCGGGGGACTAGCGGGGGTTGAGACCCAGTACTTC.

There are many counts of this clone. The sample contains more than one DNA sequence encoding this CDR3. This chain uses TRBV12-3 or TRBV12-4 with TRBJ2-5; TRBD1 agrees at 9 bases. The CDR3 loop spans 13 amino acids. With 5 bases clipped from V and 5 bases from J, the junction kept 3 bases outside the gene matches. CDR3 region: CASSPDRGETQYF. CDR3 nucleotide sequence: TGTGCCAGCAGTCCGGACAGGGGTGAGACCCAGTACTTC.

The chain combines TRBV29-1 with TRBJ2-7; 7 bases are a match to TRBD2. CDR1 is SQVTM, CDR2 ANQGSEA, per germline. The CDR3 runs to 14 residues. The CDR3: CNPNWEGNYYEQYV. The CDR3 coding sequence is TGCAACCCCAATTGGGAGGGGAACTACTACGAGCAGTACGTC.

This chain uses TRBV2 with TRBJ2-3, with a possible D match to TRBD1 (5 bases). The CDR3 extends over 14 amino acids. V dropped 8 bases and J dropped 2 bases, with 14 bases sitting between them. Germline V gene sequence: CDR1 SNHLY, CDR2 FYNNEI. The CDR3 DNA reads TGTGCCAGCGGCCAGGACAAGTTCACAGATACGCAGTATTTT. It yields the protein CASGQDKFTDTQYF.

This rearrangement joins TRBV3-1 (or the pseudogene TRBV3-2) to TRBJ2-3; 11 bases match TRBD2. The CDR3 contains 17 residues. Germline V gene lookup returns CDR1 LGHDT and CDR2 YNNKEL (reference sequence). The V gene end was trimmed by 4 bases and the J gene end by 5 bases; junction bases not matched to a gene: 11. CDR3 residues: CASSRNLAGGGEDTQYF. The CDR3 region has the DNA TGTGCCAGCAGCCGGAATCTAGCGGGGGGCGGGGAAGATACGCAGTATTTT.

In the case of this clone: A junction boundary mismatches the germline segment, possibly from a read error. The V call is TRBV20-1, the J call TRBJ1-2; 7 bases are a match to TRBD1. CDR3 length: 12 residues. The germline V gene encodes CDR1 DFQATT and CDR2 SNEGSKA (reference sequence). The CDR3 here is CSASPQGETQAF. CDR3 bases: TGCAGTGCTAGTCCCCAGGGGGAGACTCAGGCCTTC.

The rearrangement links TRBV4-1 to TRBJ2-3, with a possible D match to TRBD1 (5 bases). The V end was cut by 0 bases, the J end by 4 bases, with 11 bases between. The germline V gene encodes CDR1 MGHRA and CDR2 YSYEKL. This CDR3 contains 15 residues. In nucleotides, the CDR3 is TGCGCCAGCAGCCAAGATCAGACAGAATCAGATACGCAGTATTTT. This codes for CASSQDQTESDTQYF.

The chain couples TRBV11-2 to TRBJ2-2; TRBD2 matches at 10 bases. Germline V gene sequence: CDR1 SGHAT, CDR2 FQNNGV. This CDR3 has 15 residues. The junction had 5 bases not matched to a gene; V was cut back by 7 bases and J by 3 bases. The CDR3 DNA sequence: TGTGCCAGCACGTGGACTAGCGGAGACACCGGGGAGCTGTTTTTT. This sequence encodes CASTWTSGDTGELFF.

The chain carries TRBV19 and TRBJ2-7; D uncertain. The CDR3 has 16 amino acids. Per the germline V gene, CDR1 is LNHDA and CDR2 is SQIVND (reference sequence). The V end lost 3 bases, the J end lost 2 bases, and 17 bases lay between the germline ends. CDR3 bases: TGTGCCAGTAGTATGAATGGCGGAACGCGACCCTACGAGCAGTACTTC. This sequence encodes CASSMNGGTRPYEQYF.

The CDR3 nucleotides read TGTGCCATCAGTGATTACGGACAGACAGATACGCAGTATTTT. It codes for CAISDYGQTDTQYF. The rearrangement links TRBV10-3 to TRBJ2-3, with TRBD1 as a possible D gene (6 bases). Looked up from germline, CDR1 is ENHRY and CDR2 is SYGVKD. This CDR3 spans 14 amino acids. V lost 3 bases to trimming and J lost 3 bases, with 10 bases between them.

V gene TRBV24-1 combines with J gene TRBJ2-2; perhaps TRBD1 as D (5 bases). Germline CDR1 and CDR2: KGHDR and SFDVKD. V lost 0 bases, J lost 3 bases, and 7 bases lay in between. The CDR3 has 15 residues. CDR3 residues: CATSDLRRDTGELFF. The CDR3 bases are TGTGCCACCAGTGATTTGCGCAGGGACACCGGGGAGCTGTTTTTT.

J is TRBJ1-6 and V is TRBV2; D is undetermined. The length of the CDR3 is 16 residues. Deletions cut 5 bases from V and 6 bases from J, with 17 bases between. Germline CDR1 reads SNHLY; CDR2 reads FYNNEI. CDR3 sequence (DNA): TGTGCCAGCAGTCCACGCGACATGACAAGTAATTCACCCCTCCACTTT. Translated: CASSPRDMTSNSPLHF.

The gene calls are TRBV7-6 and TRBJ2-5, with a weak D call TRBD1 (6 bases). Trimming stripped 4 bases from V and 1 base from J, with 10 bases between. Germline assignment: CDR1 SGHVS and CDR2 FNYEAQ. The length of the CDR3 is 14 residues. CDR3 sequence (DNA): TGTGCCAGCAGCTCACAGGGTTTCCAAGAGACCCAGTACTTC. Amino acids: CASSSQGFQETQYF.

The chain carries TRBV7-9 and TRBJ2-2; D might be TRBD2 (5 bases). The V end was cut by 1 base, the J end by 5 bases, with 11 bases between. Germline V gene data show CDR1 as SEHNR and CDR2 as FQNEAQ (reference sequence). This CDR3 is built from 15 residues. This CDR3 is CASSLGGKSTGELFF. In nucleotides, the CDR3 is TGTGCCAGCAGCTTAGGAGGGAAATCGACCGGGGAGCTGTTTTTT. The full variable domain, rest sourced from reference TRBV7-9 and TRBJ2-2, is DTGVSQNPRHKITKRGQNVTFRCDPISEHNRLYWYRQTLGQGPEFLTYFQNEAQLEKSRLLSDRFSAERPKGSFSTLEIQRTEQGDSAMYLCASSLGGKSTGELFFGEGSRLTVL.

The CDR3 DNA reads as TGTGCCAGCAGGCCCCAGGCAACCTATGGCTACACCTTC. It is translated as CASRPQATYGYTF. The rearrangement joins TRBV2 to TRBJ1-2; no clear D. The CDR3 has 13 residues. Between the trimmed V and J ends, which lost 6 bases and 4 bases, there was a span of 12 bases. Germline CDR1 and CDR2: SNHLY and FYNNEI.

Written as DNA, the CDR3 is TGTGCCACCAGCAGAGTAAGAATGGGGGGTGAAGCTTTCTTT. This gives the protein CATSRVRMGGEAFF. This chain uses TRBV15 with TRBJ1-1; perhaps TRBD1 as D (5 bases). With 1 base removed from V and 7 bases from J, the gap between germline ends came to 13 bases. Germline values: CDR1 LNHNV, CDR2 YYDKDF (reference sequence). This CDR3 is built from 14 residues.

J is TRBJ2-2 and V is TRBV5-1; D is perhaps TRBD1 (6 bases). The germline CDR1 and CDR2 sequences are SGHRS and YFSETQ. V was pared by 1 base and J by 4 bases, with 11 bases between. The CDR3 contains 15 residues. The CDR3 nucleotides are TGCGCCAGCAGCTTGACCGAACAGGGCACCGGGGAGCTGTTTTTT. Protein: CASSLTEQGTGELFF.

The chain joins TRBV11-2 to TRBJ1-2; the D is unclear. The CDR3 sequence is 15 residues long. Germline assignment: CDR1 SGHAT and CDR2 FQNNGV. With 5 bases removed from V and 0 bases from J, the gap between germline ends came to 13 bases. The CDR3 is CASSPAWRTNYGYTF. The DNA for the CDR3 is TGTGCCAGCAGCCCCGCCTGGCGGACTAACTATGGCTACACCTTC.

The chain joins TRBV10-3 to TRBJ1-1; 8 bases line up with TRBD1. V lost 4 bases and J lost 3; bases outside the gene matches: 1. Germline assignment: CDR1 ENHRY and CDR2 SYGVKD. CDR3 length: 13 amino acids. DNA for the CDR3: TGTGCCATCAGTGCGGACAGGGACACTGAAGCTTTCTTT. It is translated as CAISADRDTEAFF.

The chain carries TRBV15 and TRBJ1-5; D is ambiguous. The CDR3 loop spans 12 amino acids. Germline assignment: CDR1 LNHNV and CDR2 YYDKDF (reference sequence). V lost 8 bases, J lost 7 bases, and 12 bases lay in between. The CDR3 spells CATGGDGQPQHF. CDR3 sequence (DNA): TGTGCCACCGGCGGGGATGGACAGCCCCAGCATTTT. The full variable domain, rest sourced from reference TRBV15 and TRBJ1-5, is DAMVIQNPRYQVTQFGKPVTLSCSQTLNHNVMYWYQQKSSQAPKLLFHYYDKDFNNEADTPDNFQSRRPNTSFCFLDIRSPGLGDTAMYLCATGGDGQPQHFGDGTRLSIL.

In nucleotides, the CDR3 is TGTGCCAGTAGGCGACAGGTTTGGGGCGATGAAAAACTGTTTTTT. It codes for CASRRQVWGDEKLFF. V is TRBV19 and J is TRBJ1-4; D is perhaps TRBD1 (6 bases). The V and J ends lost 6 bases and 6 bases respectively, with 17 bases between them. From germline, CDR1 is LNHDA and CDR2 SQIVND (reference sequence). The CDR3 consists of 15 residues.

This clone was picked up one time. The rearrangement joins TRBV24-1 to TRBJ2-1; D gene unclear. V lost 10 bases to trimming and J lost 10 bases, with 13 bases between them. Germline CDR1 and CDR2: KGHDR and SFDVKD. The length of the CDR3 is 11 residues. The DNA of the CDR3 is TGTGCCACAGAGAGATTAGCCGAGCAGTTCTTC. It translates to CATERLAEQFF.

This clone was counted a few times. The chain employs TRBV5-1 and TRBJ1-3; 10 bases are a match to TRBD1. Germline trimming cut 2 bases from V and 3 bases from J; bases unmatched to any gene: 2. In germline, CDR1 is SGHRS, CDR2 YFSETQ. The CDR3 has 15 residues. Here the CDR3 reads CASSFRTGGGNTIYF. The CDR3 DNA is TGCGCCAGCAGCTTCAGGACAGGGGGTGGAAACACCATATATTTT.